The T cell receptor (beta chain) under discussion was sequenced for a study of blood T cell repertoires in COVID-19 (dated by TCRdb to between 2020 and 2021). About the full investigation: The collaborator samples originated in the United States, Italy and Spain and spanned the acute and convalescent phases of COVID-19. The prospective study material was composed of cDNA or gDNA derived from T cells, B-cell-depleted T cells, or PBMCs. A de-identified subject ID, COVID-19 status, age in years and sex were almost always included in the sample metadata. Where available, HLA class I and class II types were taken from metadata supplied by the sample provider and were not determined by assay-based typing. Deeply sampled blood TCRbeta repertoires from subjects exposed to, actively infected with, or recovered from COVID-19 were included in the dataset. The samples were drawn from two sources: the first 160 participants of the ongoing ImmuneRACE study, and fewer than 1,500 subjects contributed by 6 global collaborators. A freely available public database, intended as a resource for researchers studying the immune response to SARS-CoV-2, is where the repertoires were released. The paper as a whole reports these results and caveats: How much clinical and demographic metadata was included differed by source and by participant, and the metadata was provided uncurated.

TCRbeta CDR3 regions were amplified from genomic DNA using the immunoSEQ Assay, a bias-controlled multiplex PCR. As for the authors' bioinformatics: Nucleated cell counts per sample were estimated from amplification of reference gene primers within the assay. To quantify the absolute abundance of each unique TCRbeta CDR3 rearrangement, sequence reads were collapsed and filtered. For each sample, productive Simpson clonality was calculated as the square root of Simpson's diversity index across productive rearrangements. TCRdb took this table from immuneACCESS and kept in-frame rearrangements with V and J called. Such tables lack part of the clones; where checked against another copy, unresolved V genes explain under half of the gap, and the rest is unexplained. Clone size and V and J calls were adopted from that table, with D and trimming inferred from the DNA. The sample profile shows about 210,000 clones; about nine tenths of them were found once. The ten top clones hold over 1.5% of the sample.

The cysteine opens and the phenylalanine closes a CDR3 of 18 amino acids. Only the CDR3 DNA is retained, 54 bases long and in frame from the first base. As encoded in the germline V gene, CDR1 is SGHRS while CDR2 is YFSETQ. Trimming accounts for 3 bases at V and 1 base at J, while the number of junction bases matched to no gene is 11. This clone was seen once. The specificity of this receptor is unknown. Base-call qualities are not available, and no considerably larger clone is one nucleotide away. Each collaborating institution followed its own protocols to collect whole blood in K2EDTA tubes. For TCRbeta analysis, collaborator samples were shipped as frozen whole blood, as isolated PBMCs, or as DNA extracted from either sample type.

The clonotype originates from a man aged 65 to 79 with acute or convalescent COVID-19. The specimen sequenced was peripheral blood. The V and J genes are TRBV5-1 and TRBJ2-3; 10 central bases correspond to TRBD2. The bases are TGCGCCAGCAGCTCCGGGGGGGGCGGGACTAGCGGCACAGATACGCAGTATTTT. Translated, this gives CASSSGGGGTSGTDTQYF.